This T cell receptor (beta chain) was profiled in a study of blood T cells in healthy people across ages. This clonotype has a count of ten or more. As yet, its antigen is unknown. A second about 6 to 12 cycle PCR used barcoded and J-beta primers. TCRdb independently ran MiXCR on the 5' RACE reads; one entry per CDR3 protein. The sample lists some 900,000 distinct CDR3 sequences, about 48% occurring once. Study-wide results and limits: Compared with aged donors, long-lived donors showed fewer expanded clones, suggesting selection.

The CDR3 totals 15 residues. V lost 6 bases, J lost 4 bases, and 9 bases stayed unmatched. Sequenced: blood. The chain links TRBV12-3 or TRBV12-4 to TRBJ2-1; the match to TRBD2 covers 7 bases. The receptor was derived from a man aged 25-45 years in good health. The CDR3 loop reads CASRFQAGQYNEQFF. The CDR3 DNA reads TGTGCCAGCAGGTTCCAAGCGGGGCAATACAATGAGCAGTTCTTC.